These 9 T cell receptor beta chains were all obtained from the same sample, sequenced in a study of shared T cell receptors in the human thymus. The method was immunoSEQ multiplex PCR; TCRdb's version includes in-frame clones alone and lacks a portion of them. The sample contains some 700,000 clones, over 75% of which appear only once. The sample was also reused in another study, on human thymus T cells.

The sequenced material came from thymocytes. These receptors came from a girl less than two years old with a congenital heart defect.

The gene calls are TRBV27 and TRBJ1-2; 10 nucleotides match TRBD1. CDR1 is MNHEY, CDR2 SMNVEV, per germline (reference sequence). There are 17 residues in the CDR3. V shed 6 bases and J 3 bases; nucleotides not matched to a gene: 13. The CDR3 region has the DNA TGTGCCAGCAGATTACTAGGACAGGGGGATCCCTACTATGGCTACACCTTC. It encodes CASRLLGQGDPYYGYTF.

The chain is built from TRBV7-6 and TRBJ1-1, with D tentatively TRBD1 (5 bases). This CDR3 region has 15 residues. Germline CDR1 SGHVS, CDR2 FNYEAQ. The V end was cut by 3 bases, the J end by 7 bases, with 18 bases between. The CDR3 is CASSFRVDGRSEAFF. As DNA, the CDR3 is TGTGCCAGCAGCTTCAGGGTAGACGGGCGAAGTGAAGCTTTCTTT.

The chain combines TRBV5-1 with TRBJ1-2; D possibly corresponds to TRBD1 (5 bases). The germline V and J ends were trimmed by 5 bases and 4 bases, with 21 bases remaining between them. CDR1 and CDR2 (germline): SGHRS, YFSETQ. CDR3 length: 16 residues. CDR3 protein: CASRPGLRRAGYGYTF. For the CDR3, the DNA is TGCGCCAGCAGACCGGGACTACGCCGAGCTGGCTATGGCTACACCTTC.

CDR3 nucleotide sequence: TGTGCCAGCAGTGTGAGAGACGGGGGCTACACCTTC. Residues: CASSVRDGGYTF. V gene TRBV25-1 combines with J gene TRBJ1-2; D gene ambiguous. In germline, CDR1 is MGHDK, CDR2 SYGVNS. The CDR3 is made up of 12 amino acids. Between the trimmed V and J ends, which lost 4 bases and 8 bases, there was a span of 11 bases.

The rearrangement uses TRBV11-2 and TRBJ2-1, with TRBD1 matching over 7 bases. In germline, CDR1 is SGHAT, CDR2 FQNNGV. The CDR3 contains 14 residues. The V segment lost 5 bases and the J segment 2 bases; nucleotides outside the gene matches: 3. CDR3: CASSRQGAYNEQFF. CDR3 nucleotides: TGTGCCAGCAGCCGACAGGGTGCCTACAATGAGCAGTTCTTC.

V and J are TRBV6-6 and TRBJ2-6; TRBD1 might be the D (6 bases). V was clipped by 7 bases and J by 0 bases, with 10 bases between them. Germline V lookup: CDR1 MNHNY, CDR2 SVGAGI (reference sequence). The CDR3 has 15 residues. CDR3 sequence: CASTGVSSGANVLTF. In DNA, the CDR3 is TGTGCCAGCACAGGGGTAAGCTCTGGGGCCAACGTCCTGACTTTC.

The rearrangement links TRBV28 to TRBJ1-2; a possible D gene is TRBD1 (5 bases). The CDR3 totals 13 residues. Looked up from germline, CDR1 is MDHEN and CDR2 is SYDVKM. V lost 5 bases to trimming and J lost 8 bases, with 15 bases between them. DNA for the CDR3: TGTGCCAGCAGTCAATCCTACAGGTCAGGCTACACCTTC. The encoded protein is CASSQSYRSGYTF.

CDR3 DNA: TGTGCCAGCAGCCCCGGGACATCCAACTATGGCTACACCTTC. Translated: CASSPGTSNYGYTF. The chain is built from TRBV7-6 and TRBJ1-2; TRBD1 is a possible D gene (6 bases). The V and J ends lost 5 bases and 2 bases respectively, with 12 bases between them. The germline gives CDR1 SGHVS, CDR2 FNYEAQ. This CDR3 spans 14 amino acids. The full variable domain, its missing parts supplied by reference TRBV7-6 and TRBJ1-2, is GAGVSQSPRYKVTKRGQDVALRCDPISGHVSLYWYRQALGQGPEFLTYFNYEAQQDKSGLPNDRFSAERPEGSISTLTIQRTEQRDSAMYRCASSPGTSNYGYTFGSGTRLTVV.

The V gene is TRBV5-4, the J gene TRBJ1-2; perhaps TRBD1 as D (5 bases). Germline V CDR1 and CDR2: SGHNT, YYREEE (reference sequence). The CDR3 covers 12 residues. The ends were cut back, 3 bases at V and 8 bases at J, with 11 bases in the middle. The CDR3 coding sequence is TGTGCCAGCAGCTGTCCTAGGGGCGGCTACACCTTC. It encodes CASSCPRGGYTF.